One and the same sample provided the 30 T cell receptor beta chains below, sequenced in a study of vaccination and CD4 T cells after COVID-19. Antigens for these TCRs are unknown. Documented treatment: approximately 10-day PBMC culture with coronavirus spike peptide pools or control peptides (ViraFEST assay). The assay that was used to sequence DNA from cultured CD4+ T cells was the Oncomine TCR Beta short-read assay. TCRdb re-analysed the PCR reads in MiXCR, keeping a single row per CDR3 protein. The sample shows 11,000 or so distinct CDR3 sequences, around 50% of them seen only once. The sequencing sample was made of CD4+ T cells from blood, cultured in vitro. The receptors come from a human donor who had recovered from COVID-19.

The chain has TRBV12-3 or TRBV12-4 and TRBJ1-2, with 7 nucleotides matching TRBD1. J gave up 4 bases and V 5 bases, and 16 bases lay outside the gene matches. The CDR3 is made up of 17 amino acids. CDR3 residues: CASSPYRDSVEVYGYTF. The CDR3 DNA reads as TGTGCCAGCAGTCCATACCGGGACAGCGTCGAGGTCTATGGCTACACCTTC.

This clonotype was recorded a few times. The gene calls are TRBV19 and TRBJ1-6, with 9 bases identical to TRBD1. The CDR3 has 18 amino acids. After removal of 3 bases from V and 2 bases from J, the junction contained 8 bases not matched to a gene. The V gene's germline CDR1 is LNHDA and CDR2 SQIVND (reference sequence). CDR3 coding DNA: TGTGCCAGTAGTATCCCATCGGGACAGGGAACCTATAATTCACCCCTCCACTTT. It encodes CASSIPSGQGTYNSPLHF.

The V and J genes are TRBV12-3 or TRBV12-4 and TRBJ1-1; D not certain. V was trimmed by 3 bases and J by 7 bases, leaving 12 bases between them. This CDR3 contains 13 residues. The CDR3, as DNA: TGTGCCAGCAGTTTGAGGCCAGGAGGTGAAGCTTTCTTT. Translation: CASSLRPGGEAFF.

The chain couples TRBV5-1 to TRBJ1-1; the D is unclear. Germline V gene data show CDR1 as SGHRS and CDR2 as YFSETQ. The CDR3 spans 12 residues. V was trimmed by 3 bases and J by 1 base, leaving 4 bases between them. CDR3 nucleotide sequence: TGCGCCAGCAGCTCCGAGAACACTGAAGCTTTCTTT. Translating it yields CASSSENTEAFF. The full variable domain, its missing parts supplied by reference TRBV5-1 and TRBJ1-1, is KAGVTQTPRYLIKTRGQQVTLSCSPISGHRSVSWYQQTPGQGLQFLFEYFSETQRNKGNFPGRFSGRQFSNSRSEMNVSTLELGDSALYLCASSSENTEAFFGQGTRLTVV.

This chain joins TRBV6-5 and TRBJ1-4; D may be TRBD1 (5 bases). Germline V lookup: CDR1 MNHEY, CDR2 SVGAGI. The V gene lost 0 bases and the J gene lost 8 bases, with 16 bases spanning the gap. The CDR3 spans 16 residues. The CDR3 protein is CASSYSIGQGREKLFF. CDR3 nucleotide sequence: TGTGCCAGCAGTTACTCGATCGGGCAGGGTAGAGAAAAACTGTTTTTT.

This chain joins TRBV5-1 and TRBJ1-1, with D perhaps matching TRBD1 (6 bases). The CDR3 loop spans 14 amino acids. Trimming shortened V by 7 bases and J by 4 bases, and 17 bases separated the two germline ends. Germline CDR1 and CDR2: SGHRS and YFSETQ. The CDR3 protein is CASYSEGGGTEAFF. Written as DNA, the CDR3 is TGCGCCAGCTACAGCGAGGGGGGGGGCACTGAAGCTTTCTTT.

The chain carries TRBV6-1 and TRBJ1-2; D is unclear. Germline V gives CDR1 MNHNS, CDR2 SASEGT. The CDR3 length is 13 residues. The germline V and J ends were trimmed by 7 bases and 0 bases, with 9 bases remaining between them. CDR3 residues: CASTPGANYGYTF. Written as DNA, the CDR3 is TGTGCCAGCACCCCTGGGGCTAACTATGGCTACACCTTC.

CDR3 nucleotide sequence: TGCAGTGCCCTGACAGGGGGCGGGTACGAGCAGTACTTC. Translation gives CSALTGGGYEQYF. The chain has TRBV20-1 and TRBJ2-7, with 10 bases that match TRBD1. Trimming at V came to 6 bases and at J to 4 bases, leaving 6 bases not matched to a gene. CDR3 length equals 13 residues. Germline lookup yields CDR1 DFQATT and CDR2 SNEGSKA (reference sequence).

This rearrangement joins TRBV5-4 to TRBJ1-2; no reliable D call. The length of the CDR3 is 17 residues. CDR1 is SGHNT and CDR2 is YYREEE in the germline V gene (reference sequence). The germline V and J ends were trimmed by 3 bases and 3 bases, with 21 bases remaining between them. This CDR3 reads CASSYEVSYKNDYGYTF. The DNA for the CDR3 is TGTGCCAGCAGCTACGAAGTCAGTTACAAAAATGACTATGGCTACACCTTC.

This chain joins TRBV12-5 and TRBJ2-7, with 7 bases fitting TRBD1. Germline lookup yields CDR1 LGHNT and CDR2 FRNRAP. The V segment lost 8 bases and the J segment 7 bases; nucleotides outside the gene matches: 11. The CDR3 covers 13 residues. CDR3 DNA: TGTGCTAGTAGACTACAGGGGATCGGGGAGCAGTACTTC. Amino acids: CASRLQGIGEQYF.

This clonotype was seen more than once but under ten times. The chain links TRBV7-6 to TRBJ1-1; TRBD1 might be the D (6 bases). CDR1 and CDR2 from the germline V gene are SGHVS and FNYEAQ. The CDR3 is 15 amino acids. V gave up 4 bases and J gave up 4 bases, with 16 bases separating them. The CDR3 here is CASSWRTAGATEAFF. CDR3 sequence (DNA): TGTGCCAGCAGCTGGAGGACAGCGGGGGCCACTGAAGCTTTCTTT.

This clonotype occurred a few times. This chain joins TRBV24-1 and TRBJ1-1; tentative D call: TRBD1 (6 bases). V shed 7 bases and J shed 2 bases, with 10 bases lying between them. The CDR3 length is 13 residues. Germline V gives CDR1 KGHDR, CDR2 SFDVKD. CDR3 region: CATRQGINTEAFF. The CDR3 coding sequence is TGTGCCACCAGGCAGGGGATAAACACTGAAGCTTTCTTT.

This clonotype was seen more than once but under ten times. The chain is built from TRBV27 and TRBJ1-2; a weak D match, TRBD1 (6 bases). V lost 8 bases and J lost 11, with 27 bases in between. The CDR3 contains 15 residues. Germline-derived CDR1 and CDR2 are MNHEY and SMNVEV (reference sequence). The chain's CDR3 is CASHSITGNRRRYTF. CDR3 sequence (DNA): TGTGCCAGCCATTCCATAACAGGGAACAGGCGCCGGTACACCTTC.

In its sample, this clonotype was seen once. The junction differs from germline at one of its ends, possibly a read error. V gene TRBV7-8 combines with J gene TRBJ1-4; D is uncertain. Looked up from germline, CDR1 is SGHVS and CDR2 is FQNEAQ. The CDR3 runs to 14 residues. Here the CDR3 DNA reads TGTACCAGCAGCTTCGGCGGGCTCAATGAAAAACTGTTTTTT. This sequence encodes CTSSFGGLNEKLFF.

This sequence joins TRBV15 and TRBJ1-5, with D tentatively TRBD1 (6 bases). V dropped 0 bases and J dropped 7 bases, with 16 bases sitting between them. The germline V gene has CDR1 LNHNV and CDR2 YYDKDF (reference sequence). This CDR3 contains 16 residues. CDR3 sequence reads: CATSREGAGARQPQHF. The DNA for the CDR3 is TGTGCCACCAGCAGAGAGGGGGCGGGGGCGAGGCAGCCCCAGCATTTT.

The chain links TRBV27 to TRBJ1-2, with D perhaps matching TRBD1 (6 bases). Per germline, CDR1 MNHEY and CDR2 SMNVEV (reference sequence). Trimming removed 2 bases at V and 1 base at J, with 14 bases between. The CDR3 is 16 residues long. The CDR3 sequence is CASSLKGAGVNYGYTF. The CDR3 DNA reads TGTGCCAGCAGTTTAAAAGGGGCAGGGGTTAACTATGGCTACACCTTC.

The chain joins TRBV12-3 or TRBV12-4 to TRBJ1-1, with 8 bases lining up with TRBD1. CDR3 length: 15 amino acids. J gave up 4 bases and V 6 bases, and 10 bases lay outside the gene matches. CDR3 sequence (DNA): TGTGCCAGCAGGCATAGACAGGGGATGGGCACTGAAGCTTTCTTT. It specifies CASRHRQGMGTEAFF.

This clonotype was observed a handful of times. The rearrangement links TRBV27 to TRBJ1-2, with 8 bases that match TRBD1. The CDR3 totals 13 residues. Germline V gives CDR1 MNHEY, CDR2 SMNVEV (reference sequence). Trimming cost V 5 bases and J 7 bases; bases outside gene matches: 6. The CDR3 DNA sequence: TGTGCCAGCAGTAGGACAGGGACTTCTGGCTACACCTTC. It is translated as CASSRTGTSGYTF.

V and J are TRBV6-2 or TRBV6-3 and TRBJ1-6, with 12 bases lining up with TRBD1. The germline gives CDR1 MNHEY, CDR2 SVGEGT. The CDR3 runs to 15 residues. V lost 4 bases to trimming and J lost 8 bases; unmatched junction nucleotides: 3. CDR3 DNA sequence: TGTGCCAGCAGTTCCCGGGACAGGGGGCATTCACCCCTCCACTTT. Translated: CASSSRDRGHSPLHF.

This rearrangement joins TRBV5-1 to TRBJ2-5, with 9 bases fitting TRBD1. Per the germline V gene, CDR1 is SGHRS and CDR2 is YFSETQ. V gave up 2 bases and J gave up 5 bases; unmatched junction bases: 4. CDR3 length: 14 amino acids. The CDR3 sequence: CASSFRTGVETQYF. The CDR3 DNA is TGCGCCAGCAGCTTTAGGACAGGGGTTGAGACCCAGTACTTC.

The chain couples TRBV7-9 to TRBJ2-5, with D possibly TRBD2 on 5 matching bases. CDR1 and CDR2 (germline): SEHNR, FQNEAQ (reference sequence). This CDR3 is 15 amino acids long. V was cut by 5 bases and J by 4 bases, with 17 bases left in between. The CDR3 protein is CASSPPVRVGETQYF. In DNA form, the CDR3 reads TGTGCCAGCAGCCCGCCCGTGCGGGTTGGAGAGACCCAGTACTTC.

The chain joins TRBV11-2 to TRBJ2-1; no reliable D call. Germline V gene data show CDR1 as SGHAT and CDR2 as FQNNGV. The germline V and J ends were trimmed by 2 bases and 10 bases, with 9 bases remaining between them. CDR3 size: 12 residues. The CDR3, as DNA: TGTGCCAGCAGCTTACACCTCGGGGAGCAGTTCTTC. Encoded protein: CASSLHLGEQFF.

This clonotype was counted between two and nine times. The rearrangement links TRBV6-1 to TRBJ2-2, with 8 bases matching TRBD1. After removal of 3 bases from V and 1 base from J, the junction contained 7 bases not matched to a gene. The length of the CDR3 is 17 residues. The germline CDR1 and CDR2 sequences are MNHNS and SASEGT. The CDR3 DNA reads as TGTGCCAGCAGTGATGCCCCCGGGACAGGGAACACCGGGGAGCTGTTTTTT. This gives the protein CASSDAPGTGNTGELFF.

The J gene is TRBJ1-2, the V gene TRBV7-2, with D maybe TRBD1 (5 bases). This CDR3 has 14 residues. Germline CDR1 SGHTA, CDR2 FQGNSA. The V end was cut by 5 bases, the J end by 4 bases, with 14 bases between. CDR3 residues: CASSPRRGPYGYTF. The CDR3 DNA reads as TGTGCCAGCAGCCCACGTAGGGGACCCTATGGCTACACCTTC.

J is TRBJ1-5 and V is TRBV29-1, with D perhaps TRBD1 (5 bases). V lost 3 bases to trimming and J lost 5 bases, with 11 bases between them. Germline V gene lookup returns CDR1 SQVTM and CDR2 ANQGSEA. The CDR3 totals 13 residues. The DNA for the CDR3 is TGCAGCGTTGATGGGGGGACCGATCAGCCCCAGCATTTT. Its protein product is CSVDGGTDQPQHF.

This clonotype was detected only a few times. The chain employs TRBV7-9 and TRBJ2-2; 9 positions match TRBD1. Germline-derived CDR1 and CDR2 are SEHNR and FQNEAQ (reference sequence). Unmatched junction bases numbered 11, after V lost 0 bases and J lost 3 bases. This CDR3 comprises 19 residues. CDR3: CASSLAGGTGRYHTGELFF. The CDR3 DNA reads TGTGCCAGCAGCTTAGCAGGAGGGACAGGGAGATACCACACCGGGGAGCTGTTTTTT. The variable domain in full, with the rest retrieved from reference TRBV7-9 and TRBJ2-2, is DTGVSQNPRHKITKRGQNVTFRCDPISEHNRLYWYRQTLGQGPEFLTYFQNEAQLEKSRLLSDRFSAERPKGSFSTLEIQRTEQGDSAMYLCASSLAGGTGRYHTGELFFGEGSRLTVL.

The chain couples TRBV12-3 or TRBV12-4 to TRBJ2-1, with 8 bases aligning to TRBD2. CDR3 length: 15 residues. V shed 6 bases and J 8 bases; nucleotides not matched to a gene: 12. The CDR3 region has the DNA TGTGCCAGCAGGACTAGCGTTCTGCCAGGCGATGAGCAGTTCTTC. Encoded protein: CASRTSVLPGDEQFF.

The chain links TRBV19 to TRBJ1-2, with 8 bases lining up with TRBD1. The CDR3 length is 17 residues. J was trimmed by 0 bases and V by 4 bases; bases with no gene match: 10. Germline CDR1 reads LNHDA; CDR2 reads SQIVND (reference sequence). In DNA, the CDR3 is TGTGCCAGTAGTACCGGGACAGGAAGAAAAACTAACTATGGCTACACCTTC. Its protein product is CASSTGTGRKTNYGYTF.

The rearrangement uses TRBV28 and TRBJ2-7, with a possible D match to TRBD1 (6 bases). Trimming removed 7 bases at V and 4 bases at J, with 17 bases between. Germline V gene sequence: CDR1 MDHEN, CDR2 SYDVKM. The CDR3 spans 14 residues. DNA for the CDR3: TGTGCCAGCACTCAGCCCGACAGGCCGTACGAGCAGTACTTC. Translating gives CASTQPDRPYEQYF.

The genes are TRBV27 and TRBJ1-5, with D uncertain. V was clipped by 2 bases and J by 0 bases, with 5 bases between them. Germline CDR1 MNHEY, CDR2 SMNVEV (reference sequence). CDR3 length: 14 amino acids. CDR3 bases: TGTGCCAGCAGTTTAGGGGATAGCAATCAGCCCCAGCATTTT. This gives the protein CASSLGDSNQPQHF.